This T cell receptor beta chain is drawn from a study of shared clonotypes between healthy human individuals. General study findings and limits: Compared with clonotypes that all four donors shared, non-shared clonotypes had lower generation probabilities. Only blood was sampled; tissue repertoires likely differ.

The germline gives CDR1 SGHNT, CDR2 YYREEE (reference sequence). The V end lost 4 bases, the J end lost 2 bases, and 9 bases lay between the germline ends. The CDR3 runs 14 residues. Replicate PCRs from sorted subsets contained approximately 220 ng DNA, which is tens of thousands of T cell genomes. In the original analysis: Junction-only immunoSEQ sequences carried no quality scores, so filtering differed. Using immunoSEQ multiplex PCR, the repertoire was profiled, and TCRdb retains in-frame clones only, with some absent. The D gene and trimming were derived from the DNA, and the V and J assignments and clone size from that table. The data show around 980,000 clones, about 84% seen once. For this clone: Its antigen is undetermined.

This clonotype was sampled from a man aged 18 to 30 in good health. Some clones in this sample may be carry-over from other donors' samples. V usage is TRBV5-4 and J usage is TRBJ2-2; D perhaps matches TRBD2 (6 bases). The source material was memory CD4+ T cells from PBMCs. Stated subset: CD45RA-negative fraction. The CDR3 sequence: CASSPGTNTGELFF. The CDR3 region has the DNA TGTGCCAGCAGCCCCGGGACTAACACCGGGGAGCTGTTTTTT.